The next 22 T cell receptor beta chains were all read from a single sample in a study of blood T cell repertoires in COVID-19 (dated by TCRdb to the early 2020s). Library method: the immunoSEQ multiplex PCR assay. This immuneACCESS table, as held by TCRdb, lists in-frame sequences with V and J called but not all clones. Of the missing ones, under half trace to an unresolved V gene in checked studies; the others have no known cause. The sample includes a few hundred thousand clones, with approximately 85% observed a single time. The ten largest clonotypes hold 0.87% of the sample. The source material was peripheral blood. These TCRs come from a human donor with COVID-19, enrolled during active disease. The donor label of this sample is uncertain.

The chain employs TRBV6-2 or TRBV6-3 and TRBJ1-1; no firm D call. The V gene's germline CDR1 is MNHEY and CDR2 SVGEGT. The CDR3 runs 13 residues. V was clipped by 2 bases and J by 4 bases, with 8 bases between them. The CDR3 nucleotides read TGTGCCAGCAGTTACAGAGGGTCCACTGAAGCTTTCTTT. Its translation: CASSYRGSTEAFF.

The J gene is TRBJ2-5, the V gene TRBV29-1; 9 nucleotides match TRBD1. V shed 6 bases, J shed 4 bases, and the junction held 9 bases outside the gene matches. CDR1 is SQVTM, CDR2 ANQGSEA, per germline. The CDR3 spans 14 residues. Here the CDR3 DNA reads TGCAGCGTCAGGAGGGGGGGACAGGGAGAGACCCAGTACTTC. Amino acid sequence: CSVRRGGQGETQYF.

The chain joins TRBV19 to TRBJ2-3, with D perhaps matching TRBD2 (6 bases). V lost 5 bases, J lost 11 bases, and 14 bases lay in between. This CDR3 is 12 amino acids long. Per the germline V gene, CDR1 is LNHDA and CDR2 is SQIVND (reference sequence). The CDR3 DNA reads TGTGCCAGTAGTCCCTCCGGGACTCTGCAGTATTTT. Translation gives CASSPSGTLQYF. The full variable domain, rest sourced from reference TRBV19 and TRBJ2-3, is DGGITQSPKYLFRKEGQNVTLSCEQNLNHDAMYWYRQDPGQGLRLIYYSQIVNDFQKGDIAEGYSVSREKKESFPLTVTSAQKNPTAFYLCASSPSGTLQYFGPGTRLTVL.

This chain uses TRBV10-1 with TRBJ2-1, with 7 bases lining up with TRBD1. Germline V gene data show CDR1 as WNHNN and CDR2 as SYGVQD (reference sequence). This CDR3 region has 15 residues. Trimming took 3 bases from V and 8 from J; bases not matched to a gene: 10. The CDR3 here is CASSEGGPTGDEQFF. The CDR3 DNA is TGCGCCAGCAGTGAAGGGGGTCCCACAGGGGATGAGCAGTTCTTC.

This clone has a handful of counts. This sequence joins TRBV15 and TRBJ2-7; 9 positions agree with TRBD1. The CDR3 sequence is 15 residues long. J lost 5 bases, V lost 3 bases, and 8 bases had no gene match. CDR1 is LNHNV, CDR2 YYDKDF, per germline (reference sequence). The CDR3 loop reads CATSRRTGEVNEQYF. In nucleotides, the CDR3 is TGTGCCACCAGCAGGAGGACAGGGGAAGTCAACGAGCAGTACTTC.

This clone was counted a single time. The chain combines TRBV28 with TRBJ1-1, with 7 nucleotides matching TRBD1. CDR3 length equals 14 residues. J was trimmed by 4 bases and V by 2 bases; bases with no gene match: 4. Germline V gene sequence: CDR1 MDHEN, CDR2 SYDVKM. The CDR3 protein is CASSLRPGGTEAFF. The CDR3 bases are TGTGCCAGCAGTTTACGCCCAGGGGGCACTGAAGCTTTCTTT.

The chain couples TRBV27 to TRBJ2-2; 8 bases agree with TRBD1. CDR3 size: 14 residues. The V segment lost 2 bases and the J segment 7 bases; nucleotides outside the gene matches: 3. Germline CDR1 MNHEY, CDR2 SMNVEV (reference sequence). As DNA, the CDR3 is TGTGCCAGCAGTTTACAGGGGGCAGGCGGGGAGCTGTTTTTT. Its translation: CASSLQGAGGELFF.

The rearrangement joins TRBV5-1 to TRBJ1-2; 7 nucleotides match TRBD1. Trimming removed 3 bases from V and 4 bases from J; junction bases left unmatched: 6. CDR1 is SGHRS, CDR2 YFSETQ, per germline. This CDR3 is 14 amino acids long. The CDR3 coding sequence is TGCGCCAGCAGCTCCGGACAGGACCCCTATGGCTACACCTTC. This encodes CASSSGQDPYGYTF. Variable domain in full (rest from reference TRBV5-1 and TRBJ1-2): KAGVTQTPRYLIKTRGQQVTLSCSPISGHRSVSWYQQTPGQGLQFLFEYFSETQRNKGNFPGRFSGRQFSNSRSEMNVSTLELGDSALYLCASSSGQDPYGYTFGSGTRLTVV.

The CDR3 DNA reads as TGTGCCAGCAGTCCCCGACTAGGAGGCAAGGAGACCCAGTACTTC. It specifies CASSPRLGGKETQYF. The chain is built from TRBV27 and TRBJ2-5, with D tentatively TRBD2 (6 bases). The CDR3 is 15 amino acids. Trimming removed 5 bases at V and 5 bases at J, with 18 bases between. CDR1 and CDR2 (germline): MNHEY, SMNVEV (reference sequence).

The V and J genes are TRBV19 and TRBJ2-2, with 7 positions matching TRBD1. The CDR3 spans 14 residues. V trimming: 11 bases; J trimming: 2 bases; junction bases outside the gene matches: 8. Per germline, CDR1 LNHDA and CDR2 SQIVND (reference sequence). The CDR3 DNA reads as TGTGCCTGCAAACAGGGGTTCAACACCGGGGAGCTGTTTTTT. This encodes CACKQGFNTGELFF.

There are many counts of this clone. This chain links TRBV18 with TRBJ1-1; D is perhaps TRBD1 (6 bases). The CDR3 runs 13 residues. Looked up from germline, CDR1 is KGHSH and CDR2 is LQKENI. The V and J ends lost 6 bases and 4 bases respectively, with 12 bases between them. The DNA of the CDR3 is TGTGCCAGCTCTGTACAGGGTGCCACTGAAGCTTTCTTT. Translated: CASSVQGATEAFF.

This clone is a singleton in its sample. The chain joins TRBV9 to TRBJ2-7; 9 bases line up with TRBD2. Germline CDR1 SGDLS, CDR2 YYNGEE. The V and J ends lost 0 bases and 3 bases, in that order; junction bases with no gene match: 4. This CDR3 comprises 15 residues. The CDR3 here is CASSVGGAGGYEQYF. The CDR3 region has the DNA TGTGCCAGCAGCGTAGGGGGAGCGGGAGGCTACGAGCAGTACTTC.

The V gene is TRBV25-1, the J gene TRBJ2-3; the match to TRBD2 covers 14 bases. The CDR3 sequence is 16 residues long. With 4 bases clipped from V and 8 bases from J, the junction kept 8 bases outside the gene matches. CDR1 is MGHDK and CDR2 is SYGVNS in the germline V gene. Here the CDR3 reads CASSGRLAGGTATQYF. CDR3 DNA sequence: TGTGCCAGCAGTGGAAGACTAGCGGGAGGGACGGCTACGCAGTATTTT.

This clone was observed a handful of times. The chain recombines TRBV24-1 with TRBJ2-2; TRBD1 is a possible D gene (5 bases). CDR1 KGHDR and CDR2 SFDVKD come from the germline V gene. Trimming pared 0 bases from V and 3 bases from J, leaving 10 bases between. The CDR3 has 16 residues. The CDR3 sequence: CATSDLRGYDTGELFF. For the CDR3, the DNA is TGTGCCACCAGTGATTTGAGGGGTTACGACACCGGGGAGCTGTTTTTT.

The CDR3 protein is CASSVGRGAYNEQFF. CDR3 in DNA: TGTGCCAGCAGCGTCGGGAGGGGTGCCTACAATGAGCAGTTCTTC. The rearrangement uses TRBV11-1 and TRBJ2-1; TRBD2 matches 8 bases. Germline loops: CDR1 SGHAT, CDR2 FQDESV (reference sequence). V trimming: 5 bases; J trimming: 2 bases; junction bases outside the gene matches: 5. The CDR3 has 15 residues.

The chain employs TRBV6-1 and TRBJ1-2, with a tentative D call TRBD1 (6 bases). Trimming removed 0 bases at V and 7 bases at J, with 15 bases between. Germline-derived CDR1 and CDR2 are MNHNS and SASEGT. The CDR3 totals 15 residues. CDR3 nucleotides: TGTGCCAGCAGTGAAGCGGGAGGGGGGTTGGGTGGCTACACCTTC. It yields the protein CASSEAGGGLGGYTF.

This clone was detected once. The CDR3 nucleotides read TGTGCCAGCAGCTTAGATTCTGCTAACTATGGCTACACCTTC. Protein: CASSLDSANYGYTF. The chain is built from TRBV7-2 and TRBJ1-2; no clear D. Trimming took 1 base from V and 0 from J, leaving 6 bases between them. This CDR3 spans 14 amino acids. Looked up from germline, CDR1 is SGHTA and CDR2 is FQGNSA.

The rearrangement joins TRBV4-1 to TRBJ1-4; D is possibly TRBD1 (5 bases). The CDR3 totals 15 residues. From germline, CDR1 is MGHRA and CDR2 YSYEKL. V lost 3 bases and J lost 3, with 11 bases in between. This chain's CDR3 is CASSQLDRANEKLFF. Here the CDR3 DNA reads TGCGCCAGCAGCCAGCTCGACAGAGCTAATGAAAAACTGTTTTTT.

The rearrangement uses TRBV6-1 and TRBJ1-2; D gene ambiguous. Germline V CDR1 and CDR2: MNHNS, SASEGT. V dropped 2 bases and J dropped 8 bases, with 9 bases sitting between them. This CDR3 has 12 residues. The CDR3 nucleotides are TGTGCCAGCAGTGAAATGAGTCGCGGCTACACCTTC. Translation gives CASSEMSRGYTF.

This clone was seen once. V gene TRBV28 combines with J gene TRBJ1-5, with D perhaps matching TRBD1 (6 bases). Germline-derived CDR1 and CDR2 are MDHEN and SYDVKM. V gave up 6 bases and J gave up 6 bases, with 18 bases separating them. This CDR3 is 15 amino acids long. CDR3 bases: TGTGCCAGCAGACAAAGGGGGGGCGCTAGTCAGCCCCAGCATTTT. This translates into CASRQRGGASQPQHF. The variable domain in full, with the rest retrieved from reference TRBV28 and TRBJ1-5, is DVKVTQSSRYLVKRTGEKVFLECVQDMDHENMFWYRQDPGLGLRLIYFSYDVKMKEKGDIPEGYSVSREKKERFSLILESASTNQTSMYLCASRQRGGASQPQHFGDGTRLSIL.

The CDR3 DNA reads TGTGCCAGTAGTAACCAGGTGGCAGCCTACGAGCAGTACTTC. Its protein is CASSNQVAAYEQYF. The J gene is TRBJ2-7, the V gene TRBV19; D call uncertain. The CDR3 contains 14 residues. Trimming pared 4 bases from V and 2 bases from J, leaving 12 bases between. Germline V lookup: CDR1 LNHDA, CDR2 SQIVND (reference sequence).

The chain employs TRBV28 and TRBJ1-2; a weak D match, TRBD1 (5 bases). The V and J ends lost 8 bases and 6 bases respectively, with 19 bases between them. Germline V CDR1 and CDR2: MDHEN, SYDVKM. This CDR3 region has 14 residues. CDR3 sequence reads: CASLLGHSRNGYTF. The CDR3 DNA reads TGTGCCAGCTTACTCGGACACAGTAGGAATGGCTACACCTTC.